This TCR beta chain was sequenced in a study of cytomegalovirus exposure and HLA in healthy donors (dated by TCRdb to the late 2010s). With regard to the full study: An earlier analysis of approximately 600 of the donors reported approximately 300 Gb of sequence data and approximately 110 million unique TCR beta sequences from approximately 180 million T cells. To study patterns of TCR occurrence, a later analysis re-analyzed previously published TCR beta repertoires from 700 or so donors and added high-resolution HLA genotyping. All discovery cohort repertoires had been generated using a single sequencing platform. The aim of the study was to test whether cataloging public T cell receptors could identify signatures of past pathogen exposure. A later genetic analysis used genome-wide SNP genotypes for about three fifths of the roughly 700 donors, treating that subset as a discovery cohort. Rather than using new phenotypic data, the later analysis identified candidate immune exposures from TCR beta sequences and from how often those sequences occurred across donors. HLA typing included class I and class II loci at four-digit resolution. Among the roughly 400 genotyped donors, roughly 80% belonged to the genetic ancestry cluster associated with self-reported Caucasian donors. A separate validation cohort of over 95 different subjects was used in addition to the approximately 670-subject first cohort. A handful of DR-DQ haplotypes were handled as single units for association and clustering because linkage in the cohort was strong. An earlier analysis of 587 of the donors used high-throughput TCR beta sequencing to judge whether each TCR beta V gene segment behaved as functional or pseudogenic. Donor age, sex, ethnicity and CMV serostatus were compiled together with the repertoire data. Among some 400 genotyped donors of the cohort, an average of around 240,000 unique TCR beta nucleotide sequences were sequenced per donor, roughly 18% of them non-productive. To predict cytomegalovirus infection status, the study brought together high-throughput TCR immunosequencing, statistical association of individual TCRs with disease status, and machine learning. The study used immunosequencing to profile the T cell repertoires of 666 subjects and linked those repertoires to cytomegalovirus serostatus. The number of donors typed differed by locus, with roughly 620-630 for A, B, C, DRB1 and DQB1, 522 for DQA1, approximately 580 for DPA1, and 400 to 490 for DPB1. Roughly 300 gigabases of sequencing data and 80 million or so unique TCR sequences were included in an early release covering roughly 600 HLA-typed donors.

Overall results and qualifications from the work: A group of highly shared sequence variants was considered likely to be a technical artifact of the sequencing pipeline. A total of 150 to 200 TCR beta chains were listed by the study as associated with cytomegalovirus. CMV serostatus was the only immune exposure information available for the cohort. A later analysis associated 15,000 or so TCR beta sequences with specific HLA alleles at a false discovery rate of 0.05. V-gene and J-gene trimming of TCR beta chains was associated with a missense DCLRE1C variant in a later genetic analysis, and the association was replicated in an independent cohort. The earlier analysis of 450 to 700 of the donors excluded some 15 rarely observed V segments, including chromosome 9 orphons, because counts were too low. A later analysis reported that several top co-occurrence clusters appeared linked to parvovirus B19, influenza, CMV and Epstein-Barr virus. Compared with the roughly 670-donor mean, donors in an Asian-associated ancestry cluster had fewer N-insertions in productive TCRs, according to a later genetic analysis. In this cohort, only TCR beta chains were sequenced, and detectable features were limited by the absence of alpha or paired-chain data. The presence/absence analyses assumed that sequencing depth was roughly uniform across donors, and that assumption may not be true. Some IMGT-functional V segments, including TRBV6-2 and TRBV6-3, could not be distinguished by the 87-base-pair reads and were therefore excluded. In a later analysis, HLA-associated TCR beta chains showed more clonal expansion and lower generation probabilities than non-associated chains that were equally common. In an earlier analysis of roughly 560 of the donors, most TCR beta V segments were observed in productive rearrangements about 90% or about 30% of the time, broadly matching IMGT annotations. HLA typing was unavailable for some donors at each locus, so association tests used only the typed subset. Correlated functional status among segregating V segments might reflect linkage disequilibrium, but an unknown experimental factor could not be ruled out. In both the original and validation cohorts, the classifier was reported to diagnose cytomegalovirus status with high specificity and sensitivity. Strong co-occurrence of HLA alleles, especially DR and DQ, made assigning TCR associations to individual alleles difficult. The authors suggested that the approach could potentially be extended to other disease states and immunological phenotypes. According to a later analysis, most CMV-associated TCR beta chains appeared to be HLA-restricted, and the HLA associations seemed to be driven largely by CMV exposure. A further reported finding was that TCR beta sequences accurately predicted the HLA-A and HLA-B alleles for most subjects in the first cohort. Most TCR sequences were observed very rarely across donors, whereas some public TCRs were present in many individuals. A later analysis found that TCR association rates varied across HLA loci, with DRB1 alleles showing the most associated TCRs and HLA-C alleles the fewest. A few of the identified cytomegalovirus-associated TCR beta chains were confirmed in vitro to be specific for cytomegalovirus antigens.

Receptor amplification or capture employed the immunoSEQ multiplex PCR assay. For the multiplex PCR, a mixture combining 60 forward primers for TCR Vbeta segments and 13 reverse primers for TCR Jbeta segments was used. The CDR3 region of rearranged TCR beta genes was amplified from genomic DNA with a multiplex PCR assay. Amplified TCR beta libraries were sequenced as 87-base-pair reads on the Illumina HiSeq System. The paper's processing steps were these. In a later analysis, tens of millions of unique TCR beta chains were counted across the approximately 640 repertoires, and roughly 11 million of these chains were shared by at least two donors. Raw reads were error-corrected and collapsed into unique sequences with a nearest-neighbor algorithm that merged closely related sequences to remove PCR and sequencing errors. V, D and J gene segments were assigned by aligning CDR3 sequences to IMGT reference sequences. For a sequence to be retained, a match of at least six nucleotides was required to both a V gene segment and a J gene segment. Rearrangements were classified as productive when the CDR3 lacked stop codons and remained in frame with V and J, and all other rearrangements were classified as non-productive. CDR3 was defined by IMGT convention, running from the second conserved V-encoded cysteine to the conserved J-encoded phenylalanine. In an earlier analysis of around 570 of the donors, sequences lacking an unambiguous match to a single V gene segment were excluded. In an earlier analysis of about 590 of the donors, a V segment was called functional when productive rearrangements were above 56.7%, and segregating when the standard deviation between donors exceeded 5%. A statistical classification framework was built for diagnosing cytomegalovirus status from the catalog of TCR beta chain sequences. A later analysis assigned V and J genes by comparing TCR nucleotide sequences with IMGT/GENE-DB human TR gene sequences. In a later analysis, CDR3 sequences and most-parsimonious VDJ recombination scenarios were assigned using the TCRdist pipeline. In a later analysis, each TCR beta chain was defined by its CDR3 amino acid sequence together with its V-gene family, and reads without a unique V-gene family were excluded. In a later analysis, 450 to 600 highly shared, low-generation-probability nucleotide sequences were removed to address suspected cross-contamination and a sequencing artifact. A later analysis calculated a clonal expansion index for each public chain from normalized within-repertoire ranks of inferred template counts. In a later analysis, generation probabilities were computed with a VDJ recombination model fitted to out-of-frame rearrangements, and the resulting probabilities were checked against IGoR. In a later analysis, TCR-TCR, TCR-HLA and TCR-CMV co-occurrence was scored with hypergeometric tests, and a repertoire-size bias correction was applied to TCR pairs. A later analysis estimated false discovery rates by permuting HLA or CMV assignments 20 times. A later analysis grouped co-occurring TCRs with DBSCAN, adding TCRdist sequence similarity when clustering within HLA-allele-positive subsets. For co-occurrence clustering, repertoires with fewer than 30,000 or more than 120,000 public chains were excluded, along with roughly five repertoires with anomalous nucleotide sharing. Sourced from immuneACCESS, this table was stored by TCRdb with only in-frame sequences that have V and J called. A share of the clones is absent; for the studies checked, an unresolved V gene accounts for under half, and the remainder has no known explanation. For V, J and clone size, that table is used; D and trimming come from the DNA. The sample table shows about 170,000 clones, and 73% are seen once. Approximately 5.6% of the sample is in the top ten clones.

In total, more than 500 healthy bone marrow donors made up the cohort. At the time of sampling, every cohort member was nominally healthy, though immune exposures that went unrecorded were likely present. The donor was CMV seropositive and was included in the group of 270 or so seropositive cohort members. A peripheral blood sample was collected from each donor, and TCR beta sequencing was performed on peripheral blood mononuclear cells. Genomic DNA was extracted from the blood cell samples with the Qiagen DNeasy Blood Extraction Kit. The CDR3 spans 16 residues, from the cysteine through the phenylalanine. Only the CDR3 DNA is retained, 48 bases long and in frame from the first base. Between the V and J ends, shortened by 0 bases and 6 bases respectively, the junction contains 17 bases. According to the germline V gene, CDR1 reads LGHNA and CDR2 reads YSLEER. Note on this clone: Its binding antigen is unknown. No clone much larger than this one lies a single base away; base qualities are absent.

The receptor chain draws on TRBV4-3 and TRBJ2-5; the D gene is possibly TRBD1, with 5 bases matching. The sequencing input was PBMCs. The source of this sequence is a woman younger than 30 in good health and CMV-seropositive. The DNA sequence is given as TGCGCCAGCAGCCAAGATGAAGGGGTTACCTTGCAGACCCAGTACTTC. Translation gives CASSQDEGVTLQTQYF.